Listed here are 3 T cell receptor beta chains from one sample, sequenced in a study of CD8 T cells in ankylosing spondylitis. TCRdb passed the 5' RACE reads through MiXCR, listing each CDR3 protein once. In the table there are under 400,000 distinct CDR3 sequences, around a tenth of which are singletons. Sequenced: blood, either unsorted or a sorted T cell fraction (not recorded which). The receptor source for this set is a female donor with ankylosing spondylitis or in good health (not recorded which).

This clonotype was found once. Its ends do not fully match the called genes, so a read error is possible. V and J are TRBV27 and TRBJ1-5; 7 bases match TRBD1. CDR3 length: 15 amino acids. Germline values: CDR1 MNHEY, CDR2 SMNVEV (reference sequence). Written as DNA, the CDR3 is TGTGCCAGCAGTTTGGAGGGACAGATCAATCAGTCCCAGCATTTT. Protein product: CASSLEGQINQSQHF.

This clonotype has ten or more counts. This chain joins TRBV12-3 or TRBV12-4 and TRBJ1-2, with 7 bases matching TRBD1. After removal of 6 bases from V and 7 bases from J, the junction contained 8 bases not matched to a gene. This CDR3 contains 13 residues. Here the CDR3 DNA reads TGTGCCAGCAGGGGCCCGGGACAGTCTGGCTACACCTTC. It specifies CASRGPGQSGYTF.

The sample holds many counts of this clonotype. The chain carries TRBV5-1 and TRBJ1-3; D is uncertain. The CDR3 consists of 14 residues. CDR1 is SGHRS and CDR2 is YFSETQ in the germline V gene. Trimming took 5 bases from V and 0 from J, leaving 9 bases between them. The CDR3 protein is CASRMESSGNTIYF. The CDR3 bases are TGCGCCAGCAGAATGGAGAGCTCTGGAAACACCATATATTTT.